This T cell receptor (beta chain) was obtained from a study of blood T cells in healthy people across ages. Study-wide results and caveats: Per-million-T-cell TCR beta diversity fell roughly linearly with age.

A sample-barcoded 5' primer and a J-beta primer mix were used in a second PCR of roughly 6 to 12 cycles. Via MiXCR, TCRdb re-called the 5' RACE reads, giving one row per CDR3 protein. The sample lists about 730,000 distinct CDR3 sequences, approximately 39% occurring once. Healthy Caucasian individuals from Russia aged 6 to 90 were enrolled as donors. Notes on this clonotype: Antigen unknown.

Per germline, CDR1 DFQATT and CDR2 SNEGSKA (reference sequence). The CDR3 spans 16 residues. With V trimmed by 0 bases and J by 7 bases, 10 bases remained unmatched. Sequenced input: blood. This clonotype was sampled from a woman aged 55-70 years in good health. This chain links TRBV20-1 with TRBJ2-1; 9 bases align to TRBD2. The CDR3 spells CSARDSERGVRNEQFF. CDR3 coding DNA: TGCAGTGCTAGAGATTCGGAGCGGGGGGTTCGAAATGAGCAGTTCTTC.